Below, 21 T cell receptor beta chains from the same sample are listed, as sequenced in a study of control samples from healthy donors and cancer patients. The protocol was immunoSEQ multiplex PCR, while the TCRdb copy is restricted to in-frame clones and leaves out a portion. The table shows around 70,000 clones, with 83% occurring only once. The sequenced material came from blood. The origin of the receptors is a man aged 55 to 70 in good health.

This clone came up once. The chain links TRBV15 to TRBJ2-7; 10 positions match TRBD2. J was trimmed by 9 bases and V by 0 bases; bases with no gene match: 11. From germline, CDR1 is LNHNV and CDR2 YYDKDF (reference sequence). The CDR3 runs 16 residues. The CDR3 region is CATSRDPSGSPWGQYF. CDR3 nucleotide sequence: TGTGCCACCAGCAGAGATCCTAGCGGGAGCCCCTGGGGGCAGTACTTC.

The CDR3 bases are TGTGCCAGCAGCATTGCCGACAGGGTCTACGAGCAGTACTTC. This encodes CASSIADRVYEQYF. The V and J genes are TRBV5-5 and TRBJ2-7, with TRBD1 matching over 7 bases. The CDR3 is made up of 14 amino acids. Germline lookup yields CDR1 SGHKS and CDR2 YYEKEE (reference sequence). The J segment lost 3 bases and the V segment lost 4 bases, leaving 7 bases of the junction unmatched.

The V call is TRBV11-2, the J call TRBJ2-7, with D perhaps TRBD2 (5 bases). The germline V and J ends were trimmed by 2 bases and 3 bases, with 5 bases remaining between them. The CDR3 runs 12 residues. Germline CDR1 and CDR2: SGHAT and FQNNGV. The CDR3 nucleotides are TGTGCCAGCAGCTTAACTAGCTACGAGCAGTACTTC. Translating gives CASSLTSYEQYF.

This chain connects TRBV2 to TRBJ2-1; 7 bases map to TRBD2. Trimming cost V 8 bases and J 7 bases; bases outside gene matches: 14. The CDR3 spans 15 residues. Germline lookup yields CDR1 SNHLY and CDR2 FYNNEI. The CDR3 nucleotides read TGTGCCAGCGGCGTTGACGGGGAGGGCCGTAATGAGCAGTTCTTC. Translated, it gives CASGVDGEGRNEQFF. The variable domain in full, completed from reference TRBV2 and TRBJ2-1, reads EPEVTQTPSHQVTQMGQEVILRCVPISNHLYFYWYRQILGQKVEFLVSFYNNEISEKSEIFDDQFSVERPDGSNFTLKIRSTKLEDSAMYFCASGVDGEGRNEQFFGPGTRLTVL.

This rearrangement joins TRBV30 to TRBJ2-3; TRBD2 is a possible D gene (5 bases). This CDR3 contains 10 residues. V lost 3 bases to trimming and J lost 10 bases, with 8 bases between them. The germline CDR1 and CDR2 sequences are GTSNPN and SVGIG (reference sequence). This CDR3 is CAWRGLAQYF. CDR3 nucleotides: TGTGCCTGGAGAGGACTTGCGCAGTATTTT. The full variable domain, in which reference TRBV30 and TRBJ2-3 provide the parts outside the CDR3, is SQTIHQWPATLVQPVGSPLSLECTVEGTSNPNLYWYRQAAGRGLQLLFYSVGIGQISSEVPQNLSASRPQDRQFILSSKKLLLSDSGFYLCAWRGLAQYFGPGTRLTVL.

Here the CDR3 DNA reads TGTGCCAGCAGCCAAGAAACGGGAGCATCCTACAATGAGCAGTTCTTC. It codes for CASSQETGASYNEQFF. The chain carries TRBV14 and TRBJ2-1, with a tentative D call TRBD2 (6 bases). The CDR3 sequence is 16 residues long. V gave up 0 bases and J gave up 1 base, with 10 bases separating them. Germline CDR1 SGHDN, CDR2 FVKESK.

The CDR3 sequence is CASSPLTRGTEAFF. DNA of the CDR3: TGTGCCAGCAGCCCATTGACCCGGGGAACTGAAGCTTTCTTT. V usage is TRBV6-2 or TRBV6-3 and J usage is TRBJ1-1; D gene ambiguous. CDR3 length: 14 residues. The V and J ends lost 6 bases and 5 bases respectively, with 16 bases between them. Germline V lookup: CDR1 MNHEY, CDR2 SVGEGT.

The chain joins TRBV7-9 to TRBJ1-5, with D maybe TRBD1 (5 bases). The CDR3 runs to 14 residues. Germline CDR1 reads SEHNR; CDR2 reads FQNEAQ (reference sequence). The V gene lost 4 bases and the J gene lost 3 bases, with 10 bases spanning the gap. Here the CDR3 reads CASSSGRDNQPQHF. The DNA for the CDR3 is TGTGCCAGCAGCTCGGGACGGGACAATCAGCCCCAGCATTTT. The full variable domain, its missing parts supplied by reference TRBV7-9 and TRBJ1-5, is DTGVSQNPRHKITKRGQNVTFRCDPISEHNRLYWYRQTLGQGPEFLTYFQNEAQLEKSRLLSDRFSAERPKGSFSTLEIQRTEQGDSAMYLCASSSGRDNQPQHFGDGTRLSIL.

The chain is built from TRBV18 and TRBJ2-3, with a possible D match to TRBD2 (6 bases). From germline, CDR1 is KGHSH and CDR2 LQKENI. The V end was cut by 2 bases, the J end by 1 base, with 7 bases between. The CDR3 is made up of 14 amino acids. CDR3 in amino acids: CASSPTGGTDTQYF. The CDR3 DNA is TGTGCCAGCTCACCAACGGGGGGCACAGATACGCAGTATTTT. Full variable domain (outside the CDR3, taken from reference TRBV18 and TRBJ2-3): NAGVMQNPRHLVRRRGQEARLRCSPMKGHSHVYWYRQLPEEGLKFMVYLQKENIIDESGMPKERFSAEFPKEGPSILRIQQVVRGDSAAYFCASSPTGGTDTQYFGPGTRLTVL.

The chain couples TRBV28 to TRBJ2-1, with TRBD2 matching 10 bases. V lost 1 base, J lost 3 bases, and 0 bases stayed unmatched. The CDR3 covers 15 residues. Germline V gene data show CDR1 as MDHEN and CDR2 as SYDVKM. CDR3 sequence: CASSLSSGGYNEQFF. The CDR3 bases are TGTGCCAGCAGTTTATCTAGCGGGGGCTACAATGAGCAGTTCTTC. Filled out from reference TRBV28 and TRBJ2-1, the complete variable domain reads DVKVTQSSRYLVKRTGEKVFLECVQDMDHENMFWYRQDPGLGLRLIYFSYDVKMKEKGDIPEGYSVSREKKERFSLILESASTNQTSMYLCASSLSSGGYNEQFFGPGTRLTVL.

The CDR3 coding sequence is TGTGCCAGCAGCCCCGGGACCTCAGTATCCTACGAGCAGTACTTC. It yields the protein CASSPGTSVSYEQYF. The rearrangement uses TRBV28 and TRBJ2-7, with D possibly called TRBD1 or TRBD2 (5 bases each). The V gene's germline CDR1 is MDHEN and CDR2 SYDVKM. The germline V and J ends were trimmed by 6 bases and 1 base, with 16 bases remaining between them. The CDR3 sequence is 15 residues long.

This clone came up once. The CDR3 protein is CASSVGTSGSVYNEQFF. CDR3 in DNA: TGTGCCAGCAGCGTAGGGACTAGCGGGAGTGTTTACAATGAGCAGTTCTTC. This chain links TRBV9 with TRBJ2-1; 13 bases agree with TRBD2. Germline V gives CDR1 SGDLS, CDR2 YYNGEE. The ends lost 0 bases at V and 4 bases at J; junction bases unmatched: 4. CDR3 length equals 17 residues.

In DNA, the CDR3 is TGCGCCAGCAGTCAATCTTTCCAGGCTAGCAGACGAAACCGGGATACGCAGTATTTT. Its translation is CASSQSFQASRRNRDTQYF. The chain is built from TRBV23-1 and TRBJ2-3; the D gene is possibly TRBD2 (5 bases). TRBV23-1 carries the ORF label, with uncertain function. The CDR3 length is 19 residues. V was clipped by 0 bases and J by 6 bases, with 25 bases between them.

The genes are TRBV2 and TRBJ2-1; D may be TRBD1 or TRBD2 (5 bases each). Trimming removed 6 bases at V and 12 bases at J, with 15 bases between. This CDR3 comprises 12 residues. Germline lookup yields CDR1 SNHLY and CDR2 FYNNEI. The CDR3 nucleotides read TGTGCCAGCAGCCGGTCCGGGGCGATGCAGTTCTTC. This encodes CASSRSGAMQFF.

This clone was seen only once. V gene TRBV7-9 combines with J gene TRBJ2-1; 12 bases match TRBD2. V trimming: 5 bases; J trimming: 8 bases; junction bases outside the gene matches: 10. CDR1 SEHNR and CDR2 FQNEAQ come from the germline V gene (reference sequence). CDR3 length equals 16 residues. CDR3 protein: CASSTSGLAGWDEQFF. CDR3 DNA sequence: TGTGCCAGCAGCACTTCAGGACTAGCGGGATGGGATGAGCAGTTCTTC.

The rearrangement uses TRBV7-2 and TRBJ1-6, with D perhaps TRBD1 (6 bases). The length of the CDR3 is 18 residues. The germline gives CDR1 SGHTA, CDR2 FQGNSA. V was pared by 7 bases and J by 2 bases, with 21 bases between. The CDR3 is CASTILPGGGPYNSPLHF. CDR3 DNA: TGTGCCAGCACCATCCTTCCGGGGGGCGGACCCTATAATTCACCCCTCCACTTT.

CDR3 nucleotide sequence: TGTGCCACCAGCAGAGATTTCGGGGGCTACACCTTC. Residues: CATSRDFGGYTF. This chain links TRBV15 with TRBJ1-2; D not resolved. The germline V and J ends were trimmed by 0 bases and 8 bases, with 7 bases remaining between them. The CDR3 runs to 12 residues. Germline values: CDR1 LNHNV, CDR2 YYDKDF (reference sequence).

The CDR3 nucleotides are TGCGCCAGCAGTGAGTTGGGTACGCAGCCCCAGCATTTT. This gives the protein CASSELGTQPQHF. The V gene is TRBV10-2, the J gene TRBJ1-5, with D unclear. Germline CDR1 reads WSHSY; CDR2 reads SAAADI. The CDR3 length is 13 residues. V lost 1 base to trimming and J lost 7 bases, with 8 bases between them.

This chain links TRBV5-1 with TRBJ2-1, with TRBD1 matching 7 bases. CDR3 size: 12 residues. With V trimmed by 3 bases and J by 15 bases, 9 bases remained unmatched. The germline V gene has CDR1 SGHRS and CDR2 YFSETQ. The DNA for the CDR3 is TGCGCCAGCAGCTCCCCCGGGACAGAGAGGTTCTTC. Amino acid sequence: CASSSPGTERFF.

The rearrangement links TRBV27 to TRBJ1-4; unclear D gene. There are 14 residues in the CDR3. Trimming shortened V by 2 bases and J by 8 bases, and 12 bases separated the two germline ends. The germline V gene has CDR1 MNHEY and CDR2 SMNVEV (reference sequence). CDR3 in amino acids: CASSLTQGDEKLFF. The CDR3 coding sequence is TGTGCCAGCAGTTTAACCCAAGGCGACGAAAAACTGTTTTTT. The variable domain in full, with the rest retrieved from reference TRBV27 and TRBJ1-4, is EAQVTQNPRYLITVTGKKLTVTCSQNMNHEYMSWYRQDPGLGLRQIYYSMNVEVTDKGDVPEGYKVSRKEKRNFPLILESPSPNQTSLYFCASSLTQGDEKLFFGSGTQLSVL.

Notes on this clone: This specimen includes other DNA sequences encoding the same CDR3. The chain links TRBV2 to TRBJ2-1; D possibly uses TRBD1 or TRBD2 (6 bases each). CDR3 size: 15 residues. Germline V lookup: CDR1 SNHLY, CDR2 FYNNEI. V was cut by 6 bases and J by 10 bases, with 22 bases left in between. CDR3 amino acids: CASRLDRGGGGEQFF. The CDR3 DNA reads as TGTGCCAGCAGGCTCGATAGGGGCGGAGGGGGGGAGCAGTTCTTC.